The 22 T cell receptor beta chains given below trace back to one sample, sequenced in a study of CD8+ T cells in alopecia areata. Extracted from the samples, RNA was reverse transcribed into cDNA to serve as the sequencing template. Assay: immunoSEQ multiplex PCR; the TCRdb copy retains only in-frame clones and omits some. The sample lists about 140,000 clones, 86% occurring once. The treatment was: oral pan-JAK inhibitor, 5-10 mg twice daily. The input for sequencing was CD8+ T cells sorted from blood, taken at week 4, from a patient treated with tofacitinib. The receptors were gathered from a human donor with alopecia areata.

This chain connects TRBV27 to TRBJ1-5, with D unclear. V lost 5 bases, J lost 3 bases, and 8 bases lay in between. This CDR3 spans 13 amino acids. Germline loops: CDR1 MNHEY, CDR2 SMNVEV (reference sequence). For the CDR3, the DNA is TGTGCCAGCAGTCACTACACCAATCAGCCCCAGCATTTT. Translating gives CASSHYTNQPQHF.

A single count supports this clone. The chain couples TRBV7-2 to TRBJ2-1, with 12 bases identical to TRBD2. CDR3 size: 15 residues. Germline V gives CDR1 SGHTA, CDR2 FQGNSA. The V gene end was trimmed by 2 bases and the J gene end by 7 bases; junction bases not matched to a gene: 3. The CDR3 bases are TGTGCCAGCAGCTTACTAGCGGGGGGGTTAAATGAGCAGTTCTTC. Translation: CASSLLAGGLNEQFF. The full variable domain, completed using reference TRBV7-2 and TRBJ2-1, is GAGVSQSPSNKVTEKGKDVELRCDPISGHTALYWYRQSLGQGLEFLIYFQGNSAPDKSGLPSDRFSAERTGGSVSTLTIQRTQQEDSAVYLCASSLLAGGLNEQFFGPGTRLTVL.

J is TRBJ2-7 and V is TRBV13, with D possibly TRBD2 on 6 matching bases. Germline V gene data show CDR1 as PRHDT and CDR2 as FYEKMQ (reference sequence). CDR3 size: 14 residues. V was shortened by 0 bases and J by 4 bases, with 10 bases between the two germline ends. CDR3 in amino acids: CASSLGYSGYEQYF. The DNA for the CDR3 is TGTGCCAGCAGCTTAGGTTATAGCGGTTACGAGCAGTACTTC.

The CDR3 nucleotides are TGCGCCAGCAGCTCGAGAAACGGTACGCAGTATTTT. Its translation: CASSSRNGTQYF. The chain links TRBV5-1 to TRBJ2-3, with D unclear. Germline V CDR1 and CDR2: SGHRS, YFSETQ. V lost 3 bases and J 8 bases, leaving 10 bases between the germline ends. The CDR3 has 12 residues.

The chain recombines TRBV9 with TRBJ2-6; D ambiguous. The CDR3 has 16 residues. Germline values: CDR1 SGDLS, CDR2 YYNGEE. V was clipped by 0 bases and J by 0 bases, with 7 bases between them. CDR3 sequence: CASSVVRNSGANVLTF. CDR3 nucleotide sequence: TGTGCCAGCAGCGTAGTCAGAAACTCTGGGGCCAACGTCCTGACTTTC.

The chain carries TRBV27 and TRBJ2-2; D might be TRBD2 (6 bases). Per the germline V gene, CDR1 is MNHEY and CDR2 is SMNVEV (reference sequence). Trimming removed 8 bases from V and 5 bases from J, with 12 bases in between. CDR3 length equals 13 residues. The CDR3 is CASASGGTGELFF. DNA of the CDR3: TGTGCCAGCGCTTCCGGGGGAACCGGGGAGCTGTTTTTT.

The rearrangement joins TRBV2 to TRBJ2-1; 8 nucleotides line up with TRBD1. The CDR3 is made up of 15 amino acids. Germline V gene data show CDR1 as SNHLY and CDR2 as FYNNEI. J was trimmed by 3 bases and V by 7 bases; bases with no gene match: 8. In nucleotides, the CDR3 is TGTGCCAGCAAACCGGGACAGGCGCGCTACAATGAGCAGTTCTTC. Translated: CASKPGQARYNEQFF.

In this sample, this clone turned up a few times. Other DNA sequences in the sample encode the same CDR3. The chain is built from TRBV7-9 and TRBJ2-1; D not resolved. With 1 base removed from V and 6 bases from J, the gap between germline ends came to 4 bases. This CDR3 comprises 12 residues. The germline CDR1 and CDR2 sequences are SEHNR and FQNEAQ (reference sequence). The CDR3 sequence: CASSLGLNEQFF. In DNA, the CDR3 is TGTGCCAGCAGCTTAGGACTCAATGAGCAGTTCTTC.

This clone was seen a single time. V and J are TRBV6-6 and TRBJ2-1, with 7 bases fitting TRBD1. There are 16 residues in the CDR3. With V trimmed by 3 bases and J by 6 bases, 11 bases remained unmatched. Per the germline V gene, CDR1 is MNHNY and CDR2 is SVGAGI (reference sequence). CDR3 sequence reads: CASSYLVGGAGNEQFF. DNA of the CDR3: TGTGCCAGCAGTTATTTAGTAGGGGGCGCCGGCAATGAGCAGTTCTTC.

The chain couples TRBV7-2 to TRBJ2-7, with 11 bases identical to TRBD2. From germline, CDR1 is SGHTA and CDR2 FQGNSA. This CDR3 region has 16 residues. With 5 bases clipped from V and 2 bases from J, the junction kept 8 bases outside the gene matches. The CDR3 here is CASSPRTSGQAYEQYF. The CDR3 nucleotides read TGTGCCAGCAGCCCGAGGACTAGCGGGCAAGCCTACGAGCAGTACTTC. Filled out from reference TRBV7-2 and TRBJ2-7, the complete variable domain reads GAGVSQSPSNKVTEKGKDVELRCDPISGHTALYWYRQSLGQGLEFLIYFQGNSAPDKSGLPSDRFSAERTGGSVSTLTIQRTQQEDSAVYLCASSPRTSGQAYEQYFGPGTRLTVT.

As regards this clone: An end of the junction does not agree with germline; a read error may underlie this. The V and J genes are TRBV7-7 and TRBJ2-6; TRBD2 matches 10 bases. The germline gives CDR1 SSHAT, CDR2 FNYEAQ (reference sequence). The CDR3 loop spans 20 amino acids. The chain's CDR3 is CASSYITGLAILSGANVLTF. CDR3 nucleotides: TGTGCTAGCAGCTACATCACGGGACTAGCGATTCTCTCTGGGGCCAACGTCCTGACTTTC.

This rearrangement joins TRBV5-1 to TRBJ2-1, with D tentatively TRBD1 or TRBD2 (5 bases each). Per the germline V gene, CDR1 is SGHRS and CDR2 is YFSETQ. V lost 5 bases to trimming and J lost 0 bases, with 21 bases between them. This CDR3 region has 18 residues. CDR3 sequence: CASSYLGTARSSYNEQFF. As DNA, the CDR3 is TGCGCCAGCAGTTACCTAGGGACGGCTCGGAGCTCCTACAATGAGCAGTTCTTC.

V and J are TRBV11-2 and TRBJ1-2; D not resolved. CDR1 and CDR2 from the germline V gene are SGHAT and FQNNGV. V was pared by 4 bases and J by 0 bases, with 12 bases between. The CDR3 length is 15 residues. The CDR3, as DNA: TGTGCCAGCAGCTCAATAGGCACGTCTAACTATGGCTACACCTTC. Protein sequence: CASSSIGTSNYGYTF. Combining the CDR3 with reference TRBV11-2 and TRBJ1-2 gives the whole variable domain EAGVAQSPRYKIIEKRQSVAFWCNPISGHATLYWYQQILGQGPKLLIQFQNNGVVDDSQLPKDRFSAERLKGVDSTLKIQPAKLEDSAVYLCASSSIGTSNYGYTFGSGTRLTVV.

V is TRBV7-9 and J is TRBJ2-3, with 10 bases identical to TRBD1. The CDR3 has 16 amino acids. Germline V gives CDR1 SEHNR, CDR2 FQNEAQ (reference sequence). J was trimmed by 5 bases and V by 4 bases; bases with no gene match: 9. The CDR3 protein is CASSSLGTGVGDTQYF. The CDR3 bases are TGTGCCAGCAGCTCTCTCGGGACAGGGGTTGGAGATACGCAGTATTTT.

The chain combines TRBV11-2 with TRBJ2-4; TRBD2 might be the D (6 bases). CDR3 length: 13 amino acids. The germline gives CDR1 SGHAT, CDR2 FQNNGV. The germline V and J ends were trimmed by 3 bases and 8 bases, with 11 bases remaining between them. The CDR3 DNA reads as TGTGCCAGCAGCTTTGGGACTCGAGACATTCAGTACTTC. Translation gives CASSFGTRDIQYF.

In this sample, this clone turned up once. The chain is built from TRBV7-3 and TRBJ1-1, with 8 bases fitting TRBD1. The length of the CDR3 is 16 residues. Germline-derived CDR1 and CDR2 are SGHTA and FQGTGA. V trimming: 4 bases; J trimming: 3 bases; junction bases outside the gene matches: 10. The chain's CDR3 is CASSSLTGATDTEAFF. As DNA, the CDR3 is TGTGCCAGCAGCTCTTTGACAGGGGCTACGGACACTGAAGCTTTCTTT.

This chain connects TRBV25-1 to TRBJ1-1, with 10 bases identical to TRBD1. CDR3 length equals 18 residues. The V segment lost 4 bases and the J segment 3 bases; nucleotides outside the gene matches: 14. CDR1 is MGHDK and CDR2 is SYGVNS in the germline V gene. For the CDR3, the DNA is TGTGCCAGCAGTGGACCCGGACAGGGACAGGGGTATGACACTGAAGCTTTCTTT. Encoded protein: CASSGPGQGQGYDTEAFF.

V is TRBV9 and J is TRBJ2-4; D call uncertain. Germline V lookup: CDR1 SGDLS, CDR2 YYNGEE. V was shortened by 8 bases and J by 7 bases, with 13 bases between the two germline ends. The CDR3 has 12 amino acids. CDR3 coding DNA: TGTGCCAGTTTAGGGTTGGAGAACATTCAGTACTTC. Translating it yields CASLGLENIQYF.

The V call is TRBV2, the J call TRBJ2-7, with 10 bases fitting TRBD1. CDR1 is SNHLY and CDR2 is FYNNEI in the germline V gene. This CDR3 contains 14 residues. Trimming took 5 bases from V and 3 from J; bases not matched to a gene: 4. This CDR3 reads CASSLGQGFYEQYF. In DNA, the CDR3 is TGTGCCAGCAGTTTGGGACAGGGGTTCTACGAGCAGTACTTC. Full variable domain (rest looked up from reference TRBV2 and TRBJ2-7): EPEVTQTPSHQVTQMGQEVILRCVPISNHLYFYWYRQILGQKVEFLVSFYNNEISEKSEIFDDQFSVERPDGSNFTLKIRSTKLEDSAMYFCASSLGQGFYEQYFGPGTRLTVT.

V is TRBV15 and J is TRBJ2-1, with TRBD2 matching 7 bases. Germline values: CDR1 LNHNV, CDR2 YYDKDF (reference sequence). After removal of 0 bases from V and 2 bases from J, the junction contained 1 base not matched to a gene. This CDR3 has 15 residues. CDR3 loop: CATSRESGAYNEQFF. The CDR3, as DNA: TGTGCCACCAGCAGAGAAAGCGGGGCCTACAATGAGCAGTTCTTC.

The gene calls are TRBV6-1 and TRBJ2-1; unclear D gene. V was cut by 4 bases and J by 0 bases, with 13 bases left in between. Germline lookup yields CDR1 MNHNS and CDR2 SASEGT. The CDR3 spans 16 residues. The chain's CDR3 is CASSGFVESSYNEQFF. The CDR3 DNA sequence: TGTGCCAGCAGTGGATTTGTAGAATCCTCCTACAATGAGCAGTTCTTC.

This chain connects TRBV7-2 to TRBJ1-1; D is undetermined. The CDR3 runs 13 residues. Trimming took 8 bases from V and 1 from J, leaving 11 bases between them. Looked up from germline, CDR1 is SGHTA and CDR2 is FQGNSA. This CDR3 reads CASQFPQNTEAFF. Written as DNA, the CDR3 is TGTGCCAGCCAGTTTCCCCAGAACACTGAAGCTTTCTTT.